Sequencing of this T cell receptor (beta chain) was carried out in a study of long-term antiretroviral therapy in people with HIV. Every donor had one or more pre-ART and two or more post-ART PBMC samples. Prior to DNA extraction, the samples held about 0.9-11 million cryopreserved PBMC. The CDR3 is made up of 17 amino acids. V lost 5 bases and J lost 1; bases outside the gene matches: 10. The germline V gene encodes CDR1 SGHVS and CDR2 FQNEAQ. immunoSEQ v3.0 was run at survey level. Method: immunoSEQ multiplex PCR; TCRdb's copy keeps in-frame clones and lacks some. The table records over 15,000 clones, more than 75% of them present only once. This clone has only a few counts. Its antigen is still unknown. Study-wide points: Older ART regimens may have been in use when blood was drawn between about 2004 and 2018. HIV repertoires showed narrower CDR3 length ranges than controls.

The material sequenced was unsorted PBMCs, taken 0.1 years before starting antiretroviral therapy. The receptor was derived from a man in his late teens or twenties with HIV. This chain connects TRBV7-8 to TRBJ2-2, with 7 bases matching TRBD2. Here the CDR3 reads CASSRDRLAENTGELFF. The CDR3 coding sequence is TGTGCCAGCAGCAGAGACCGGCTAGCGGAGAACACCGGGGAGCTGTTTTTT.